One sample yielded the 32 T cell receptor beta chains listed below, sequenced in a study of blood T cells in healthy people across ages. Primed by a sample-barcoded 5' primer and a J-beta primer mix, a second PCR proceeded for roughly 6 to 12 cycles. TCRdb recomputed calls from the 5' RACE reads with MiXCR, one row per CDR3 protein. The table records 350,000 to 450,000 distinct CDR3 sequences, roughly half of them present only once. The sequenced material came from blood. Receptors were obtained from a man between 60 and 75 years old in good health.

This chain connects TRBV9 to TRBJ2-2; D is possibly TRBD1 or TRBD2 (5 bases each). The germline V and J ends were trimmed by 2 bases and 2 bases, with 10 bases remaining between them. In germline, CDR1 is SGDLS, CDR2 YYNGEE. CDR3 length: 15 residues. CDR3 sequence: CASSVGDENTGELFF. The CDR3 nucleotides read TGTGCCAGCAGCGTGGGGGACGAAAACACCGGGGAGCTGTTTTTT.

This clonotype appeared a few times. The chain employs TRBV7-9 and TRBJ1-2; D gene ambiguous. Trimming stripped 5 bases from V and 4 bases from J, with 11 bases between. This CDR3 region has 13 residues. The germline V gene has CDR1 SEHNR and CDR2 FQNEAQ (reference sequence). The CDR3 bases are TGTGCCAGCAGCCCTAACAGAGTCTATGGCTACACCTTC. Its translation is CASSPNRVYGYTF. Together with reference TRBV7-9 and TRBJ1-2, the CDR3 gives the full variable domain: DTGVSQNPRHKITKRGQNVTFRCDPISEHNRLYWYRQTLGQGPEFLTYFQNEAQLEKSRLLSDRFSAERPKGSFSTLEIQRTEQGDSAMYLCASSPNRVYGYTFGSGTRLTVV.

As DNA, the CDR3 is TGCAGTGCTAGAGAGGTTGAGCAGTTCTTC. Protein sequence: CSAREVEQFF. The rearrangement joins TRBV20-1 to TRBJ2-1; D gene uncertain. The ends were cut back, 0 bases at V and 9 bases at J, with 3 bases in the middle. Germline values: CDR1 DFQATT, CDR2 SNEGSKA (reference sequence). CDR3 size: 10 residues.

This chain connects TRBV29-1 to TRBJ1-1; D gene unclear. The CDR3 has 13 amino acids. With 7 bases removed from V and 1 base from J, the gap between germline ends came to 13 bases. Germline CDR1 SQVTM, CDR2 ANQGSEA. DNA of the CDR3: TGCAGCGCCGAGGACGGAACGAACACTGAAGCTTTCTTT. This translates into CSAEDGTNTEAFF. The whole variable domain, filled in from reference TRBV29-1 and TRBJ1-1, reads SAVISQKPSRDICQRGTSLTIQCQVDSQVTMMFWYRQQPGQSLTLIATANQGSEATYESGFVIDKFPISRPNLTFSTLTVSNMSPEDSSIYLCSAEDGTNTEAFFGQGTRLTVV.

The rearrangement uses TRBV4-3 and TRBJ2-6; a weak D match, TRBD1 (5 bases). The CDR3 is made up of 17 amino acids. Germline V gene lookup returns CDR1 LGHNA and CDR2 YSLEER. V gave up 0 bases and J gave up 3 bases, with 12 bases separating them. Written as DNA, the CDR3 is TGCGCCAGCAGCCAAGAGACAGTTGGTTTTGGGGCCAACGTCCTGACTTTC. Protein: CASSQETVGFGANVLTF.

This clonotype was detected only a few times. The rearrangement joins TRBV6-2 or TRBV6-3 to TRBJ2-1, with 7 positions matching TRBD2. This CDR3 spans 17 amino acids. The germline V gene encodes CDR1 MNHEY and CDR2 SVGEGT. The trim removed 6 bases at V and 4 bases at J, leaving 15 bases unmatched. Here the CDR3 DNA reads TGTGCCAGCAGGGGCACTAGCGCCTGGAGCCCTTACAATGAGCAGTTCTTC. This translates into CASRGTSAWSPYNEQFF.

The chain uses TRBV28 and TRBJ2-1; 12 bases line up with TRBD2. The CDR3 has 16 residues. J was trimmed by 8 bases and V by 6 bases; bases with no gene match: 11. The V gene's germline CDR1 is MDHEN and CDR2 SYDVKM. CDR3 residues: CASRPSGRAGLDEQFF. The CDR3 DNA reads as TGTGCCAGCAGACCTAGCGGGAGGGCAGGTTTGGATGAGCAGTTCTTC. Looking up the rest from reference TRBV28 and TRBJ2-1 gives the full variable domain: DVKVTQSSRYLVKRTGEKVFLECVQDMDHENMFWYRQDPGLGLRLIYFSYDVKMKEKGDIPEGYSVSREKKERFSLILESASTNQTSMYLCASRPSGRAGLDEQFFGPGTRLTVL.

The sample holds a few counts of this clonotype. CDR3 region: CSAREAGQGNPYEQYF. The CDR3 DNA follows: TGCAGTGCTAGAGAAGCGGGACAGGGCAATCCCTACGAGCAGTACTTC. The chain combines TRBV20-1 with TRBJ2-7, with 9 bases matching TRBD1. Unmatched junction bases numbered 8, after V lost 0 bases and J lost 2 bases. The germline V gene encodes CDR1 DFQATT and CDR2 SNEGSKA (reference sequence). The CDR3 sequence is 16 residues long.

This rearrangement joins TRBV9 to TRBJ1-4; D is unclear. Trimming removed 0 bases from V and 4 bases from J, with 7 bases in between. This CDR3 is 14 amino acids long. Germline CDR1 and CDR2: SGDLS and YYNGEE. CDR3 region: CASSVGRFNEKLFF. The CDR3 DNA is TGTGCCAGCAGCGTAGGGAGGTTTAATGAAAAACTGTTTTTT.

V usage is TRBV7-9 and J usage is TRBJ2-7; D is uncertain. The germline CDR1 and CDR2 sequences are SEHNR and FQNEAQ (reference sequence). Deletions cut 5 bases from V and 3 bases from J, with 8 bases between. CDR3 length: 12 amino acids. CDR3 residues: CASSDPRYEQYF. CDR3 DNA: TGTGCCAGCAGCGACCCCCGCTACGAGCAGTACTTC.

The CDR3 nucleotides are TGTGCCAGCAGTGAAGGGGGACTACGATCCTATAGCACAGATACGCAGTATTTT. Protein product: CASSEGGLRSYSTDTQYF. The chain has TRBV6-1 and TRBJ2-3; 7 nucleotides line up with TRBD2. The V segment lost 1 base and the J segment 0 bases; nucleotides outside the gene matches: 10. This CDR3 is 18 amino acids long. The germline V gene has CDR1 MNHNS and CDR2 SASEGT.

This chain uses TRBV20-1 with TRBJ2-3; D possibly corresponds to TRBD2 (5 bases). Trimming shortened V by 4 bases and J by 2 bases, and 10 bases separated the two germline ends. This CDR3 spans 13 amino acids. Germline CDR1 is DFQATT and CDR2 is SNEGSKA (reference sequence). This chain's CDR3 is CSAKIDYTDTQYF. The CDR3 nucleotides are TGCAGTGCTAAGATCGACTACACAGATACGCAGTATTTT.

This clonotype was detected only a few times. The genes are TRBV7-9 and TRBJ1-1, with 9 bases identical to TRBD1. The germline V gene has CDR1 SEHNR and CDR2 FQNEAQ (reference sequence). The CDR3 length is 17 residues. The ends lost 5 bases at V and 1 base at J; junction bases unmatched: 11. CDR3 bases: TGTGCCAGCAGCCGAGGCCGGGGGGACAGGGAGAACACTGAAGCTTTCTTT. Amino acid sequence: CASSRGRGDRENTEAFF.

The gene calls are TRBV9 and TRBJ2-5, with TRBD2 as a possible D gene (5 bases). The CDR3 runs to 16 residues. V was trimmed by 0 bases and J by 0 bases, leaving 12 bases between them. Germline CDR1 reads SGDLS; CDR2 reads YYNGEE. The CDR3 bases are TGTGCCAGCAGCGTAGGAGGTAGCGTGTACCAAGAGACCCAGTACTTC. Encoded protein: CASSVGGSVYQETQYF.

This chain connects TRBV2 to TRBJ1-2; D is uncertain. Germline V gives CDR1 SNHLY, CDR2 FYNNEI. Between the trimmed V and J ends, which lost 4 bases and 2 bases, there was a span of 14 bases. The CDR3 sequence is 15 residues long. The CDR3 nucleotides are TGTGCCAGCAGTGGCTGGACCGCCGGGAACTATGGCTACACCTTC. Translating gives CASSGWTAGNYGYTF.

This clonotype was seen only a few times. The chain recombines TRBV6-6 with TRBJ2-6; D is ambiguous. V was cut by 8 bases and J by 4 bases, with 21 bases left in between. The CDR3 extends over 17 amino acids. CDR1 is MNHNY and CDR2 is SVGAGI in the germline V gene (reference sequence). The CDR3 spells CASVGRSGRAGANVLTF. Written as DNA, the CDR3 is TGTGCCAGCGTCGGACGGTCTGGGCGTGCGGGGGCCAACGTCCTGACTTTC.

The sample holds a few counts of this clonotype. The rearrangement joins TRBV24-1 to TRBJ2-1; 9 bases are a match to TRBD1. The CDR3 runs to 16 residues. J was trimmed by 2 bases and V by 4 bases; bases with no gene match: 5. Germline V gene sequence: CDR1 KGHDR, CDR2 SFDVKD. CDR3 sequence (DNA): TGTGCCACCAGTGACCCCGGGACAGGGACCTACAATGAGCAGTTCTTC. Its protein is CATSDPGTGTYNEQFF.

The rearrangement links TRBV4-2 to TRBJ2-7, with D perhaps being TRBD1 or TRBD2 (5 bases each). Germline V gene sequence: CDR1 LGHNA, CDR2 YNFKEQ. The length of the CDR3 is 13 residues. The V end lost 2 bases, the J end lost 12 bases, and 17 bases lay between the germline ends. The CDR3 here is CASSQPGPPRVYF. In DNA, the CDR3 is TGTGCCAGCAGCCAACCGGGACCGCCCCGGGTGTACTTC.

The J gene is TRBJ2-3, the V gene TRBV20-1; 8 nucleotides agree with TRBD2. V trimming: 6 bases; J trimming: 6 bases; junction bases outside the gene matches: 8. Germline loops: CDR1 DFQATT, CDR2 SNEGSKA (reference sequence). This CDR3 spans 13 amino acids. CDR3 coding DNA: TGCAGTGCAGGGGGACTAGTAACTGATACGCAGTATTTT. Protein: CSAGGLVTDTQYF.

This clonotype occurred a few times. This rearrangement joins TRBV6-5 to TRBJ2-5; D is uncertain. The germline V and J ends were trimmed by 3 bases and 5 bases, with 4 bases remaining between them. The CDR3 runs to 11 residues. CDR1 and CDR2 (germline): MNHEY, SVGAGI. CDR3 residues: CASSYMETQYF. The CDR3 bases are TGTGCCAGCAGTTATATGGAGACCCAGTACTTC.

As to this clonotype: This could be a read error, since a much larger clone is one nucleotide away. The V and J genes are TRBV5-1 and TRBJ2-5, with TRBD2 as a possible D gene (6 bases). This CDR3 has 15 amino acids. CDR1 SGHRS and CDR2 YFSETQ come from the germline V gene. Trimming shortened V by 0 bases and J by 4 bases, and 13 bases separated the two germline ends. CDR3: CASSLGGEMGETQYF. The CDR3 DNA reads TGCGCCAGCAGCTTGGGCGGGGAAATGGGAGAGACCCAGTACTTC.

This clonotype has a handful of counts. The chain joins TRBV12-3 or TRBV12-4 to TRBJ2-7, with D uncertain. The V gene lost 1 base and the J gene lost 0 bases, with 10 bases spanning the gap. The CDR3 totals 15 residues. As DNA, the CDR3 is TGTGCCAGCAGTTTAGAGCAGTCCAACTCCTACGAGCAGTACTTC. Protein: CASSLEQSNSYEQYF.

This clonotype has a handful of counts. This rearrangement joins TRBV5-1 to TRBJ2-7, with D perhaps TRBD2 (6 bases). The V and J ends lost 4 bases and 3 bases respectively, with 8 bases between them. This CDR3 is built from 12 residues. Per germline, CDR1 SGHRS and CDR2 YFSETQ. The CDR3 region is CASSPDYYEQYF. The CDR3 DNA is TGCGCCAGCAGCCCGGACTACTACGAGCAGTACTTC.

The sample holds a few counts of this clonotype. The chain employs TRBV4-3 and TRBJ2-5; 9 nucleotides agree with TRBD1. V was clipped by 1 base and J by 5 bases; unmatched bases: 5. The CDR3 contains 15 residues. Germline V gene data show CDR1 as LGHNA and CDR2 as YSLEER. The CDR3 loop reads CASSQAHRGRETQYF. The DNA of the CDR3 is TGCGCCAGCAGCCAAGCACACAGGGGGCGTGAGACCCAGTACTTC.

This clonotype was observed a few times. The J gene is TRBJ2-1, the V gene TRBV28; 11 bases map to TRBD2. With 6 bases clipped from V and 7 bases from J, the junction kept 8 bases outside the gene matches. Per the germline V gene, CDR1 is MDHEN and CDR2 is SYDVKM. This CDR3 comprises 15 residues. For the CDR3, the DNA is TGTGCCAGCAGCTTAGCGGGAGGGCCTCTGAATGAGCAGTTCTTC. Translation gives CASSLAGGPLNEQFF.

This clonotype was found a few times. The CDR3 region is CSVQSSVTDTQYF. The CDR3 DNA follows: TGCAGTGTCCAGAGCTCCGTCACAGATACGCAGTATTTT. V usage is TRBV20-1 and J usage is TRBJ2-3; D remains unclear. This CDR3 contains 13 residues. Trimming stripped 7 bases from V and 2 bases from J, with 13 bases between. Germline CDR1 reads DFQATT; CDR2 reads SNEGSKA (reference sequence).

The chain carries TRBV6-5 and TRBJ1-5; D not certain. Trimming cost V 0 bases and J 0 bases, with 6 bases left between them. The CDR3 contains 15 residues. Germline V gene lookup returns CDR1 MNHEY and CDR2 SVGAGI. The CDR3 protein is CASSYSRHSNQPQHF. The DNA for the CDR3 is TGTGCCAGCAGTTACTCCAGGCATAGCAATCAGCCCCAGCATTTT.

In its sample, this clonotype was seen a few times. This chain uses TRBV4-2 with TRBJ1-5; 8 bases align to TRBD1. The CDR3 has 15 amino acids. The V and J ends lost 3 bases and 7 bases, in that order; junction bases with no gene match: 8. The germline gives CDR1 LGHNA, CDR2 YNFKEQ. As DNA, the CDR3 is TGTGCCAGCAGCCATACCGACAGGGGAGACCAGCCCCAGCATTTT. Encoded protein: CASSHTDRGDQPQHF.

There are a few counts of this clonotype. This chain uses TRBV20-1 with TRBJ2-3, with TRBD2 matching 10 bases. This CDR3 contains 12 residues. CDR1 and CDR2 from the germline V gene are DFQATT and SNEGSKA (reference sequence). The V and J ends lost 2 bases and 10 bases, in that order; junction bases with no gene match: 3. Here the CDR3 reads CSARTTSGAQYF. The DNA for the CDR3 is TGCAGTGCTAGAACCACTAGCGGGGCGCAGTATTTT.

V usage is TRBV5-1 and J usage is TRBJ2-3, with TRBD2 as a possible D gene (6 bases). Trimming cost V 5 bases and J 0 bases, with 13 bases left between them. Germline loops: CDR1 SGHRS, CDR2 YFSETQ. There are 15 residues in the CDR3. The CDR3, as DNA: TGCGCCAGCAGGGAGGGGAGGACTAGCACAGATACGCAGTATTTT. This codes for CASREGRTSTDTQYF.

This clonotype was seen only once. CDR3 sequence: CATDLGPGQQQETQYF. The CDR3 nucleotides read TGCGCCACAGATCTCGGGCCGGGACAGCAACAAGAGACCCAGTACTTC. V is TRBV10-2 and J is TRBJ2-5, with 7 bases identical to TRBD1. J was trimmed by 2 bases and V by 10 bases; bases with no gene match: 16. This CDR3 region has 16 residues. The germline V gene has CDR1 WSHSY and CDR2 SAAADI.

The chain uses TRBV27 and TRBJ2-7; TRBD2 matches 14 bases. Germline assignment: CDR1 MNHEY and CDR2 SMNVEV (reference sequence). This CDR3 comprises 18 residues. Trimming took 5 bases from V and 0 from J; bases not matched to a gene: 9. The CDR3 loop reads CASSLGLAGGPSSYEQYF. The CDR3 DNA sequence: TGTGCCAGCAGTCTCGGACTAGCGGGAGGCCCCAGCTCCTACGAGCAGTACTTC.